This record concerns one TCR beta chain sequence. This entry is derived from a study of blood T cell repertoires in COVID-19. For the study at large: Researchers got acute and convalescent COVID-19 samples from the United States, Italy and Spain. Sample material is recorded as cDNA or gDNA derived from T cells, B-cell-depleted T cells, or PBMCs.

The CDR3 is made up of 15 amino acids. V was shortened by 1 base and J by 5 bases, with 13 bases between the two germline ends. Germline CDR1 reads SGHNT; CDR2 reads YENEEA. In the original processing: Reference gene primer amplification yielded estimated nucleated cell counts. Here immunoSEQ multiplex PCR was the method, and the copy in TCRdb shows in-frame clones only, minus some. That table is the source of V, J and clone size, and D and trimming were worked out from the DNA. The sample yields 280,000 or so clones, approximately 83% seen once. The V call is TRBV11-3, the J call TRBJ2-3; tentative D call: TRBD2 (6 bases). The origin of this receptor is a woman aged 25 to 39 who had recovered from COVID-19. What was sequenced was peripheral blood. CDR3: CASSLGGRLIDTQYF. In nucleotides, the CDR3 is TGTGCCAGCAGCTTAGGAGGGAGGTTGATAGATACGCAGTATTTT.